This T cell receptor beta chain is drawn from a study of cytomegalovirus exposure and HLA in healthy donors. Whole-study findings and limits: Later analysis showed TCR association rates varying by HLA locus, highest for DRB1 and lowest for HLA-C. Per a prior analysis, the majority of TCR beta V segments were productive roughly 87% or roughly 30% of the time.

Primers for the PCR totalled 60 Vbeta and 13 Jbeta. Profiling relied on immunoSEQ multiplex PCR, and the TCRdb table lists in-frame clones only, not all of them. The sample lists some 220,000 clones, around 84% occurring once. Of note for this clone: The antigen remains undetermined.

CDR1 SGHTA and CDR2 FQGTGA come from the germline V gene. The CDR3 has 13 residues. V was pared by 1 base and J by 7 bases, with 8 bases between. Sequenced: PBMCs. The V and J genes are TRBV7-3 and TRBJ2-1; D is unclear. The receptor comes from a girl aged 2-10 years in good health and CMV-seronegative. CDR3 sequence reads: CASSLIGGNEQFF. As DNA, the CDR3 is TGTGCCAGCAGCTTAATCGGCGGAAATGAGCAGTTCTTC.